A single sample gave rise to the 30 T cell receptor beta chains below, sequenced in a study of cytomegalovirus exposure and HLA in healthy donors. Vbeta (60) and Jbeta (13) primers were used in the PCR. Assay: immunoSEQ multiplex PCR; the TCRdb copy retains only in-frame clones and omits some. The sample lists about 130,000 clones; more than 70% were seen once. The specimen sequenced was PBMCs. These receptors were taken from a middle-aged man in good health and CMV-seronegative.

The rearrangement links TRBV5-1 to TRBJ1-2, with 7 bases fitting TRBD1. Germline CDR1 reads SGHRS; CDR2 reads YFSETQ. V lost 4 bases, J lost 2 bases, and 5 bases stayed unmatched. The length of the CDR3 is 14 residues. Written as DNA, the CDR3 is TGCGCCAGCAGCGACCAGACAGGGAACTATGGCTACACCTTC. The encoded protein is CASSDQTGNYGYTF.

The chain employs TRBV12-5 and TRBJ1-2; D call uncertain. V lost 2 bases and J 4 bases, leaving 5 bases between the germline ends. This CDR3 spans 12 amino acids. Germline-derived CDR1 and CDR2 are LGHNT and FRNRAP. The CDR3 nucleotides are TGTGCTAGTGGTTTGTCCGGCTATGGCTACACCTTC. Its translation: CASGLSGYGYTF. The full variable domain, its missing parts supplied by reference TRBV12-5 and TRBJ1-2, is DARVTQTPRHKVTEMGQEVTMRCQPILGHNTVFWYRQTMMQGLELLAYFRNRAPLDDSGMPKDRFSAEMPDATLATLKIQPSEPRDSAVYFCASGLSGYGYTFGSGTRLTVV.

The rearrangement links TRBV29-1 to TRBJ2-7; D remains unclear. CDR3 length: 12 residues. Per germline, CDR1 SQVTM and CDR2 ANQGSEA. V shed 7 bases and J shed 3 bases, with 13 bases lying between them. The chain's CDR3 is CSARVSNYEQYF. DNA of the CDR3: TGCAGCGCTCGGGTCTCTAACTACGAGCAGTACTTC.

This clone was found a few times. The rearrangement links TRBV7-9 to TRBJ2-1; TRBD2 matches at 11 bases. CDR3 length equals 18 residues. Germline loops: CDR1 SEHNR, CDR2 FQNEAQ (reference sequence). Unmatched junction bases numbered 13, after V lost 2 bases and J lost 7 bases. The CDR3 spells CASSLRGGVAGGRNEQFF. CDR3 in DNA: TGTGCCAGCAGCTTAAGGGGGGGAGTAGCGGGAGGGCGGAATGAGCAGTTCTTC. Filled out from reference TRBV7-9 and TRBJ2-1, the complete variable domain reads DTGVSQNPRHKITKRGQNVTFRCDPISEHNRLYWYRQTLGQGPEFLTYFQNEAQLEKSRLLSDRFSAERPKGSFSTLEIQRTEQGDSAMYLCASSLRGGVAGGRNEQFFGPGTRLTVL.

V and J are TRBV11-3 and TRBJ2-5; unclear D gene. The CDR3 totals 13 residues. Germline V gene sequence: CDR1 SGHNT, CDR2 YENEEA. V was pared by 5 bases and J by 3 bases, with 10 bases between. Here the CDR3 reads CASSRPGEETQYF. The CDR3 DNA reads TGTGCCAGCAGCCGCCCGGGTGAAGAGACCCAGTACTTC.

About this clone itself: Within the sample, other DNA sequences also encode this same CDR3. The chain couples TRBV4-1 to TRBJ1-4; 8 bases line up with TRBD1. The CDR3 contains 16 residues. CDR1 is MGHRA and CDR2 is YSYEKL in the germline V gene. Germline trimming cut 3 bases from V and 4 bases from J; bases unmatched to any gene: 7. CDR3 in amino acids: CASSQGGTGRNEKLFF. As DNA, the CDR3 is TGCGCCAGCAGCCAGGGTGGGACAGGACGTAATGAAAAACTGTTTTTT.

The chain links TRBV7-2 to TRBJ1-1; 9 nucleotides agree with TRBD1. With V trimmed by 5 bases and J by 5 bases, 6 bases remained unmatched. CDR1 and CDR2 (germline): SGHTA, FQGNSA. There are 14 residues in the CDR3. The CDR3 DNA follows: TGTGCCAGCAGCACACAGACAGGGGGGACTGAAGCTTTCTTT. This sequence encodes CASSTQTGGTEAFF.

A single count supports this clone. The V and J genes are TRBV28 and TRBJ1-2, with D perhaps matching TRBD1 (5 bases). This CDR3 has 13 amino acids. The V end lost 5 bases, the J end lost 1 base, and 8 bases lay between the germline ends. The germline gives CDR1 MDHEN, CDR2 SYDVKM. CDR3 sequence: CASSLGVNYGYTF. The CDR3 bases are TGTGCCAGCAGTCTAGGGGTTAACTATGGCTACACCTTC.

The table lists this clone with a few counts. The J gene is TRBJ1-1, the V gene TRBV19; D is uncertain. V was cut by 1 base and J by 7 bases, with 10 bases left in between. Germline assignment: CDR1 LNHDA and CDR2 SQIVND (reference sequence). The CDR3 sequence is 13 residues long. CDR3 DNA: TGTGCCAGTAGTATAGGTGGAGGGAGTGAAGCTTTCTTT. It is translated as CASSIGGGSEAFF.

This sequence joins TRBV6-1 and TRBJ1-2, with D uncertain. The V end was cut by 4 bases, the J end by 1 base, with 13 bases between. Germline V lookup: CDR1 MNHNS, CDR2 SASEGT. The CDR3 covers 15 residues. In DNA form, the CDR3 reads TGTGCCAGCAGTGTGTCGGTCGGTCTTAACTATGGCTACACCTTC. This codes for CASSVSVGLNYGYTF.

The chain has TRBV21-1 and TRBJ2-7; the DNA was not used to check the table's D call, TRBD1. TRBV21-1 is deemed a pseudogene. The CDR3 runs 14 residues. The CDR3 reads CASSYRDTSYEQYF. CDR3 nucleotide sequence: TGTGCCAGCAGCTACCGGGACACATCCTACGAGCAGTACTTC.

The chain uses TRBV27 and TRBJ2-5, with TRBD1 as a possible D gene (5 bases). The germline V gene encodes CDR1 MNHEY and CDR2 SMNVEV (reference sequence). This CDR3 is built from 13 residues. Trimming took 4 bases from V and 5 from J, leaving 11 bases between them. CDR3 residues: CASSSGSRETQYF. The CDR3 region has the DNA TGTGCCAGCAGTTCAGGGTCGCGGGAGACCCAGTACTTC.

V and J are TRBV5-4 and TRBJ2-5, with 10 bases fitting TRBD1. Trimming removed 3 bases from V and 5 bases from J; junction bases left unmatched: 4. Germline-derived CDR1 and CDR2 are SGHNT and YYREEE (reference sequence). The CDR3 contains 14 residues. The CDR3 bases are TGTGCCAGCAGCTCGGGACAGGGGCGGGAGACCCAGTACTTC. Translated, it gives CASSSGQGRETQYF. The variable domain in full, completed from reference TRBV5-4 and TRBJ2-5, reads ETGVTQSPTHLIKTRGQQVTLRCSSQSGHNTVSWYQQALGQGPQFIFQYYREEENGRGNFPPRFSGLQFPNYSSELNVNALELDDSALYLCASSSGQGRETQYFGPGTRLLVL.

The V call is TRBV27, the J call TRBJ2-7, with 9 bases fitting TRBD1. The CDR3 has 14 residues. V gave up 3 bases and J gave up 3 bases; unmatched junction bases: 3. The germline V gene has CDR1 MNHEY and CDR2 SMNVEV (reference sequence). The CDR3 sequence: CASSFGQGNYEQYF. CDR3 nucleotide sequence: TGTGCCAGCAGTTTTGGACAGGGGAACTACGAGCAGTACTTC.

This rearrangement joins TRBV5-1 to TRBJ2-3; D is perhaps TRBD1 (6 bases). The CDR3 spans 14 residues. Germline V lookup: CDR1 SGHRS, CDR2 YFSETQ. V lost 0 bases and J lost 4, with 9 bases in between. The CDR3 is CASSLGGQADTQYF. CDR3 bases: TGCGCCAGCAGCTTGGGGGGGCAAGCAGATACGCAGTATTTT. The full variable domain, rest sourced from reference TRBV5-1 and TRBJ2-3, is KAGVTQTPRYLIKTRGQQVTLSCSPISGHRSVSWYQQTPGQGLQFLFEYFSETQRNKGNFPGRFSGRQFSNSRSEMNVSTLELGDSALYLCASSLGGQADTQYFGPGTRLTVL.

CDR3 coding DNA: TGTGCCAGCTCACCGCAACGGGATCCCGAGACCCAGTACTTC. It encodes CASSPQRDPETQYF. The chain links TRBV18 to TRBJ2-5; tentatively, D is TRBD2 (5 bases). The CDR3 length is 14 residues. In germline, CDR1 is KGHSH, CDR2 LQKENI. V lost 3 bases to trimming and J lost 5 bases, with 13 bases between them.

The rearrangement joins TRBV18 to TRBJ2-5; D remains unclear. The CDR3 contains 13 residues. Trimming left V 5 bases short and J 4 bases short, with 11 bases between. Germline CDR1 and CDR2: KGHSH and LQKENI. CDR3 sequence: CASSITSGETQYF. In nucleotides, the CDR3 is TGTGCCAGCTCAATCACATCGGGAGAGACCCAGTACTTC.

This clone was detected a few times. The CDR3 nucleotides are TGTGCCAGCAGTTCGTCGGGGGGGTTAGCCAAAAACATTCAGTACTTC. It encodes CASSSSGGLAKNIQYF. The chain has TRBV28 and TRBJ2-4; 8 nucleotides match TRBD2. J gave up 0 bases and V 4 bases, and 5 bases lay outside the gene matches. This CDR3 has 16 amino acids. Germline CDR1 is MDHEN and CDR2 is SYDVKM.

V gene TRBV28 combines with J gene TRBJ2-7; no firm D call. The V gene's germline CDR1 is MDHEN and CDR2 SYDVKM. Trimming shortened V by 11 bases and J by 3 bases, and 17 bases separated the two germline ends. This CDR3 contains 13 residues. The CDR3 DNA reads TGTGCCCTTAGTACGGTTGATGGCTACGAGCAGTACTTC. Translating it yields CALSTVDGYEQYF.

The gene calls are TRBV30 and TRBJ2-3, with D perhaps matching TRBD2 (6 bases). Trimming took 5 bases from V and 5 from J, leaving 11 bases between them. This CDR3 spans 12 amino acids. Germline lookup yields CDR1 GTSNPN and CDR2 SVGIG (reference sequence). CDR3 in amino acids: CAWGGLGDTQYF. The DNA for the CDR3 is TGTGCCTGGGGGGGGTTGGGAGATACGCAGTATTTT.

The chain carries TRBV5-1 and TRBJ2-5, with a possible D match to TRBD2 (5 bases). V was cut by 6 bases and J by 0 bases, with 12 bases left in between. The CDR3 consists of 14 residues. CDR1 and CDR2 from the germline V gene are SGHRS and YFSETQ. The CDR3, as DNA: TGCGCCAGCACCAACGCCGGGGACCAAGAGACCCAGTACTTC. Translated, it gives CASTNAGDQETQYF.

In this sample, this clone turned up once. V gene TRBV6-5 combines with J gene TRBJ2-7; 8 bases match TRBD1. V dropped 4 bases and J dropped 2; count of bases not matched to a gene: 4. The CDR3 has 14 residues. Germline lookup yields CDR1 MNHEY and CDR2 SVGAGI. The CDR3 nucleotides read TGTGCCAGCAGTTGGCGGGACAGGACCTACGAGCAGTACTTC. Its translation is CASSWRDRTYEQYF.

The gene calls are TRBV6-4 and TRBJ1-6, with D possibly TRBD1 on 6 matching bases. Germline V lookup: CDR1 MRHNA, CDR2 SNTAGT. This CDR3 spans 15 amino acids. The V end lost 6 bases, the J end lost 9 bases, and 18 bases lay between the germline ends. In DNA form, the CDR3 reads TGTGCCAGCAGCCGGGACACCTCAGGAGGTTCACCCCTCCACTTT. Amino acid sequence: CASSRDTSGGSPLHF.

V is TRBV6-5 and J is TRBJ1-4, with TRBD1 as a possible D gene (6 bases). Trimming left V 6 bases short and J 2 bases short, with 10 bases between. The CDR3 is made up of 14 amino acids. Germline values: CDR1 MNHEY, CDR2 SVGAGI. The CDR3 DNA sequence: TGTGCCAGCAGCCTGGGGGCCACTAATGAAAAACTGTTTTTT. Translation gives CASSLGATNEKLFF.

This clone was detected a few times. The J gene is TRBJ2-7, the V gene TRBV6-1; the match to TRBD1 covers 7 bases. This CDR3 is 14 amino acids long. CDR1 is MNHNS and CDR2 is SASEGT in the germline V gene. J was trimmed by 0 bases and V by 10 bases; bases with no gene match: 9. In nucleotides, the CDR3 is TGTGCCACCTACCGGGACAGAGTCTCCTACGAGCAGTACTTC. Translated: CATYRDRVSYEQYF.

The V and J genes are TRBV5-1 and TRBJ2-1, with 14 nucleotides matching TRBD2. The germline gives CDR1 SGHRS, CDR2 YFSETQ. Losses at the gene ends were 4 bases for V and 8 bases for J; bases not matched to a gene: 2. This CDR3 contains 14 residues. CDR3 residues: CASSPGLAGDEQFF. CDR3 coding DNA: TGCGCCAGCAGCCCGGGACTAGCGGGAGATGAGCAGTTCTTC.

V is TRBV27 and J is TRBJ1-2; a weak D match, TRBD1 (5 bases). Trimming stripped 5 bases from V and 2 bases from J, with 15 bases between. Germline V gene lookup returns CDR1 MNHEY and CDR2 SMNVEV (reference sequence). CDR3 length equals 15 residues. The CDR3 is CASSPLGGGNYGYTF. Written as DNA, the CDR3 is TGTGCCAGCAGTCCACTGGGGGGAGGAAACTATGGCTACACCTTC.

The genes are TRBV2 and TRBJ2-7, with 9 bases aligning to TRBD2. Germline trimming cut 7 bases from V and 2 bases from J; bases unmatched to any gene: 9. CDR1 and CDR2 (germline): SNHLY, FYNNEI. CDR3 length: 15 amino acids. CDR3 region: CASMERLAGTYEQYF. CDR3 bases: TGTGCCAGCATGGAACGGCTAGCGGGGACCTACGAGCAGTACTTC.

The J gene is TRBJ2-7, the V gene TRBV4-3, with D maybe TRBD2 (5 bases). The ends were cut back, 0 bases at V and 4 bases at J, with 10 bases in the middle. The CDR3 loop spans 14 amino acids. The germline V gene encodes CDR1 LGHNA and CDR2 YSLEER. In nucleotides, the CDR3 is TGCGCCAGCAGCCAAGATCGGGATCGGTACGAGCAGTACTTC. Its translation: CASSQDRDRYEQYF.

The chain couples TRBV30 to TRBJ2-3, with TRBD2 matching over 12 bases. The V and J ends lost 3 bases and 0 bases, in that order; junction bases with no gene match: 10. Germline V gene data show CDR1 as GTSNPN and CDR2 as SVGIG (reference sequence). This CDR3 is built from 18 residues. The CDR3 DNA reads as TGTGCCTGGAGGCTAGCGGGAGGGTCCGCAACTAGCACAGATACGCAGTATTTT. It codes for CAWRLAGGSATSTDTQYF.